This record covers a single T cell receptor (beta chain). The CDR3 is made up of 15 amino acids. The ends lost 5 bases at V and 8 bases at J; junction bases unmatched: 11. In germline, CDR1 is SGHTA, CDR2 FQGTGA. The sample belongs to a study of CD8 T cells in Susac syndrome. The RNA input was roughly 0.45 to 1 ug, and it was reverse transcribed with random hexamers. TCRdb independently ran MiXCR on the immunoSEQ multiplex PCR reads; one entry per CDR3 protein. The sample has 150,000 to 200,000 distinct CDR3 sequences; about 93% are singletons. This chain uses TRBV7-3 with TRBJ1-3; 8 positions agree with TRBD1. This TCR was sampled from a human donor in good health. Material: CD4+ T cells from PBMCs. The CDR3 DNA is TGTGCCAGCAGCCCCTCGACAGGGGCAGGAGACACCATATATTTT. Amino acids: CASSPSTGAGDTIYF.